The 25 T cell receptor beta chains given below trace back to one sample, sequenced in a study of cytomegalovirus exposure and HLA in healthy donors. The study ran its PCR with 60 Vbeta and 13 Jbeta primers. Repertoires were generated with immunoSEQ multiplex PCR, while TCRdb's copy carries only in-frame clones and drops some. The sample's table shows about 210,000 clones. Sequencing was done on a sample of PBMCs. These receptors came from a woman aged 25 to 39 in good health and CMV-seropositive.

The chain uses TRBV5-1 and TRBJ2-3; TRBD2 aligns across 8 bases. Looked up from germline, CDR1 is SGHRS and CDR2 is YFSETQ. The V and J ends lost 4 bases and 6 bases, in that order; junction bases with no gene match: 7. There are 14 residues in the CDR3. The CDR3 region has the DNA TGCGCCAGCAGCCCCCTCCCGGGAGGGGATACGCAGTATTTT. This codes for CASSPLPGGDTQYF. The complete variable domain, with remaining parts taken from reference TRBV5-1 and TRBJ2-3, reads KAGVTQTPRYLIKTRGQQVTLSCSPISGHRSVSWYQQTPGQGLQFLFEYFSETQRNKGNFPGRFSGRQFSNSRSEMNVSTLELGDSALYLCASSPLPGGDTQYFGPGTRLTVL.

The chain is built from TRBV28 and TRBJ2-7; TRBD1 aligns across 8 bases. This CDR3 is 14 amino acids long. The J segment lost 3 bases and the V segment lost 3 bases, leaving 4 bases of the junction unmatched. Germline lookup yields CDR1 MDHEN and CDR2 SYDVKM. The CDR3 DNA sequence: TGTGCCAGCAGTTTGGACAGGGTCGGCTACGAGCAGTACTTC. As protein: CASSLDRVGYEQYF.

The chain uses TRBV10-3 and TRBJ2-3, with 7 bases lining up with TRBD2. The CDR3 length is 13 residues. The ends lost 3 bases at V and 14 bases at J; junction bases unmatched: 11. In germline, CDR1 is ENHRY, CDR2 SYGVKD. The CDR3, as DNA: TGTGCCATCAGTGAAGTTTTTGGGGGGGTGGGGTATTTT. Translated: CAISEVFGGVGYF.

CDR3 sequence: CASSEDRRTGELFF. The CDR3 DNA is TGTGCCAGCAGTGAAGACAGGCGGACCGGGGAGCTGTTTTTT. This rearrangement joins TRBV6-1 to TRBJ2-2; D is possibly TRBD1 (5 bases). Trimming took 1 base from V and 5 from J, leaving 8 bases between them. Germline V gene lookup returns CDR1 MNHNS and CDR2 SASEGT. CDR3 length equals 14 residues.

The rearrangement uses TRBV5-6 and TRBJ1-3; D possibly corresponds to TRBD1 (5 bases). Deletions cut 4 bases from V and 0 bases from J, with 14 bases between. CDR1 and CDR2 from the germline V gene are SGHDT and YYEEEE. The CDR3 loop spans 16 amino acids. The CDR3 coding sequence is TGTGCCAGCAGCGGGGGAGGGGCCATCTCTGGAAACACCATATATTTT. Translation: CASSGGGAISGNTIYF.

As DNA, the CDR3 is TGTGCCAGCAGGGTTAGTATCGGCAATCAGCCCCAGCATTTT. It encodes CASRVSIGNQPQHF. The V gene is TRBV2, the J gene TRBJ1-5, with D hard to call. Germline CDR1 SNHLY, CDR2 FYNNEI. The CDR3 is 14 amino acids. The V gene lost 6 bases and the J gene lost 2 bases, with 11 bases spanning the gap.

On this clone: Mismatch with germline at one junction end may stem from a read error. The chain carries TRBV7-9 and TRBJ1-1; TRBD1 might be the D (5 bases). Germline V lookup: CDR1 SEHNR, CDR2 FQNEAQ (reference sequence). This CDR3 spans 14 amino acids. The CDR3 reads CASSLQGGATEALF. The CDR3, as DNA: TGTGCCAGCAGCTTACAGGGAGGGGCCACTGAAGCTCTCTTT.

The chain is built from TRBV2 and TRBJ2-2, with a tentative D call TRBD2 (5 bases). The CDR3 extends over 11 amino acids. Trimming stripped 7 bases from V and 6 bases from J, with 6 bases between. CDR1 is SNHLY and CDR2 is FYNNEI in the germline V gene. In DNA, the CDR3 is TGTGCCAGCACTAGCCCCGGGGAGCTGTTTTTT. Protein sequence: CASTSPGELFF.

This rearrangement joins TRBV25-1 to TRBJ1-1, with 7 nucleotides matching TRBD1. In germline, CDR1 is MGHDK, CDR2 SYGVNS. V dropped 3 bases and J dropped 3; count of bases not matched to a gene: 13. The CDR3 length is 17 residues. The CDR3 spells CASSDWGRGRGDTEAFF. In DNA, the CDR3 is TGTGCCAGCAGTGATTGGGGTAGGGGCAGGGGGGACACTGAAGCTTTCTTT.

The V and J genes are TRBV9 and TRBJ2-7; D perhaps matches TRBD1 (6 bases). Looked up from germline, CDR1 is SGDLS and CDR2 is YYNGEE. V dropped 3 bases and J dropped 9 bases, with 25 bases sitting between them. This CDR3 has 16 residues. The CDR3 DNA reads as TGTGCCAGCAGCGGTAATTTGCTCACAGGGTCGTTTGGGCAGTACTTC. Amino acids: CASSGNLLTGSFGQYF.

The rearrangement links TRBV7-2 to TRBJ1-6; D may be TRBD1 (6 bases). The V end was cut by 7 bases, the J end by 4 bases, with 17 bases between. The CDR3 contains 16 residues. The germline gives CDR1 SGHTA, CDR2 FQGNSA. The CDR3 nucleotides are TGTGCCAGCACCCTTAGGGGGGGGATGTATAATTCACCCCTCCACTTT. Its translation is CASTLRGGMYNSPLHF.

V and J are TRBV4-1 and TRBJ1-2; TRBD1 is a possible D gene (6 bases). The germline CDR1 and CDR2 sequences are MGHRA and YSYEKL. The CDR3 covers 15 residues. V shed 0 bases and J shed 4 bases, with 12 bases lying between them. DNA of the CDR3: TGCGCCAGCAGCCAAGAAAGGACAGCGATCTATGGCTACACCTTC. It codes for CASSQERTAIYGYTF.

The chain has TRBV19 and TRBJ2-1; 9 positions match TRBD2. Germline CDR1 and CDR2: LNHDA and SQIVND (reference sequence). V was clipped by 5 bases and J by 0 bases; unmatched bases: 5. This CDR3 contains 16 residues. Here the CDR3 reads CASSPLSGSSYNEQFF. The CDR3 DNA reads as TGTGCCAGTAGTCCCCTTAGCGGGAGCTCCTACAATGAGCAGTTCTTC.

The genes are TRBV18 and TRBJ1-2; the match to TRBD1 covers 7 bases. This CDR3 contains 17 residues. V was clipped by 3 bases and J by 5 bases; unmatched bases: 15. The V gene's germline CDR1 is KGHSH and CDR2 LQKENI. The CDR3 DNA is TGTGCCAGCTCACCTAACGGACCCGGGACAGACAATTATGGCTACACCTTC. Amino acids: CASSPNGPGTDNYGYTF.

The V and J genes are TRBV23-1 and TRBJ1-1, with 7 bases aligning to TRBD1. TRBV23-1 is marked as an open reading frame, function uncertain. V trimming: 2 bases; J trimming: 4 bases; junction bases outside the gene matches: 7. This CDR3 region has 15 residues. CDR3 DNA sequence: TGCGCCAGCAGTCAACCCGACAGGGAATTCACTGAAGCTTTCTTT. Its protein is CASSQPDREFTEAFF.

The chain couples TRBV28 to TRBJ1-5; D gene unclear. Per germline, CDR1 MDHEN and CDR2 SYDVKM. Trimming pared 7 bases from V and 0 bases from J, leaving 4 bases between. The CDR3 length is 12 residues. In nucleotides, the CDR3 is TGTGCCAGCACCTTTAGCAATCAGCCCCAGCATTTT. Translated: CASTFSNQPQHF.

The chain has TRBV4-2 and TRBJ2-3; TRBD2 aligns across 12 bases. The CDR3 runs 17 residues. The V segment lost 4 bases and the J segment 0 bases; nucleotides outside the gene matches: 5. Germline V gene sequence: CDR1 LGHNA, CDR2 YNFKEQ. The CDR3 is CASSRGLAGSSTDTQYF. The CDR3 DNA reads as TGTGCCAGCAGCCGCGGACTAGCGGGGAGTAGCACAGATACGCAGTATTTT.

The chain has TRBV28 and TRBJ2-7; 8 bases line up with TRBD2. The germline CDR1 and CDR2 sequences are MDHEN and SYDVKM. This CDR3 contains 16 residues. V shed 2 bases, J shed 0 bases, and the junction held 6 bases outside the gene matches. CDR3 residues: CASSLGVAGLSYEQYF. The CDR3 DNA follows: TGTGCCAGCAGTTTAGGTGTAGCGGGGCTCTCCTACGAGCAGTACTTC.

The CDR3 DNA reads as TGTGCCAGCAGCTTGACTCAGGGGCCCTACGAGCAGTACTTC. Its translation: CASSLTQGPYEQYF. This rearrangement joins TRBV5-4 to TRBJ2-7; possibly TRBD1 for D (6 bases). V shed 1 base and J shed 2 bases, with 10 bases lying between them. The germline V gene encodes CDR1 SGHNT and CDR2 YYREEE (reference sequence). The CDR3 has 14 residues.

The V gene is TRBV11-2, the J gene TRBJ2-3; TRBD2 agrees at 7 bases. J gave up 2 bases and V 5 bases, and 10 bases lay outside the gene matches. The CDR3 extends over 16 amino acids. Looked up from germline, CDR1 is SGHAT and CDR2 is FQNNGV. The CDR3 here is CASSPRLAWDTDTQYF. For the CDR3, the DNA is TGTGCCAGCAGCCCCCGACTAGCTTGGGACACAGATACGCAGTATTTT.

The rearrangement joins TRBV28 to TRBJ2-2; TRBD2 matches at 10 bases. Losses at the gene ends were 7 bases for V and 8 bases for J; bases not matched to a gene: 10. The CDR3 length is 15 residues. Germline lookup yields CDR1 MDHEN and CDR2 SYDVKM. The CDR3, as DNA: TGTGCCAGCAATCTAGCGGGAGTTGTTAGGGGGGAGCTGTTTTTT. Protein product: CASNLAGVVRGELFF. Full variable domain (rest looked up from reference TRBV28 and TRBJ2-2): DVKVTQSSRYLVKRTGEKVFLECVQDMDHENMFWYRQDPGLGLRLIYFSYDVKMKEKGDIPEGYSVSREKKERFSLILESASTNQTSMYLCASNLAGVVRGELFFGEGSRLTVL.

The CDR3 DNA reads as TGTGCCAGCAGTGTTCGCGGGGGGACTCTACGCTCCTACGAGCAGTACTTC. Its translation is CASSVRGGTLRSYEQYF. This chain uses TRBV6-1 with TRBJ2-7; 8 bases are a match to TRBD2. Trimming took 4 bases from V and 0 from J; bases not matched to a gene: 11. The CDR3 runs 17 residues. CDR1 MNHNS and CDR2 SASEGT come from the germline V gene.

Points on this clone: The junction shows a germline mismatch at one end, possibly a read error. V usage is TRBV2 and J usage is TRBJ1-5; D gene ambiguous. The V gene's germline CDR1 is SNHLY and CDR2 FYNNEI. This CDR3 is built from 12 residues. The CDR3 region has the DNA TGTGCCAGCAGTGAAGTTAATCGGCCCCAGCATTTT. It encodes CASSEVNRPQHF. Full variable domain (rest looked up from reference TRBV2 and TRBJ1-5): EPEVTQTPSHQVTQMGQEVILRCVPISNHLYFYWYRQILGQKVEFLVSFYNNEISEKSEIFDDQFSVERPDGSNFTLKIRSTKLEDSAMYFCASSEVNRPQHFGDGTRLSIL.

The chain couples TRBV11-2 to TRBJ2-1; 7 positions agree with TRBD1. V was clipped by 2 bases and J by 2 bases; unmatched bases: 3. This CDR3 has 15 residues. Germline lookup yields CDR1 SGHAT and CDR2 FQNNGV. CDR3 DNA: TGTGCCAGCAGCTTAACGGGACAGCCCTACAATGAGCAGTTCTTC. Translation: CASSLTGQPYNEQFF.

V is TRBV6-5 and J is TRBJ1-2; D possibly corresponds to TRBD1 (5 bases). The CDR3 contains 15 residues. The V gene's germline CDR1 is MNHEY and CDR2 SVGAGI. V was cut by 6 bases and J by 4 bases, with 18 bases left in between. The CDR3 DNA sequence: TGTGCCAGCAGCGCACCTCGGGGGGGGGTCTATGGCTACACCTTC. Its protein product is CASSAPRGGVYGYTF.